This entry is about one T cell receptor (beta chain). The sample holds one count of this clone. Its antigen remains undetermined. No much larger clone exists at a distance of one base, and base qualities are not known. The CDR3 regions of human TCRbeta chains were subjected to immunosequencing. Processing in the source paper ran as follows. TCRs in the repertoires were matched against a reference library of SARS-CoV-2-specific TCRs that had been generated with the MIRA antigen-specificity platform. Breadth was defined as the fraction of unique TCRs that were SARS-CoV-2-associated, and depth was defined as the fraction of total T cells that were SARS-CoV-2-associated. Using the MIRA data, each spike-specific TCR was mapped to the spike region that the TCR reacts to and placed in a CD4 or CD8 class. Log10-transformed breadth and depth values were compared by one-way ANOVA with Sidak's multiple comparisons tests. The clones in this table, taken by TCRdb from immuneACCESS, are in-frame only. Not every clone is retained; where verified, under half of the shortfall comes from an unresolved V gene, and the cause of the rest is unknown. The DNA gave D and trimming, while V, J and clone size come from that table. This sample holds about 97,000 clones; roughly 87% were observed only once. In total, the top ten clones hold approximately 15% of the sample.

Read against the paper, the sample's time point label means: baseline before first vaccination. Vaccinee samples came from UK trials COV001 and COV002, including a single-blind randomized controlled phase 2/3 trial of AZD1222 (ChAdOx1 nCoV-19) in healthy adults. Trial participant PBMC samples were collected at day 0 and day 28 after the second dose for TCRbeta chain sequencing. This specimen belongs to a study of T cell responses to AZD1222 COVID-19 vaccine (dated by TCRdb to the early 2020s). General notes on the study: AZD1222 recipients whose second dose came at about 4 weeks and those whose second dose came at about 12 weeks were combined into one group, since spike-specific TCR depth and breadth did not differ between the two schedules. TCR sequencing was performed for roughly 250 trial participants, of whom about 200 were given two doses of AZD1222 and roughly 25 were given two doses of MenACWY control vaccine. Enrollment into the trials was organized by age into subgroups of 18-55, 56-69 and 70-plus years, and those subgroups contained about 160, 30 and 59 TCR-sequenced participants, respectively.

The paper's findings and limits, for the study overall: After two AZD1222 doses, spike-specific TCR breadth and depth were significantly higher than at day 0 and than in MenACWY recipients. In the small 56-69-year group, the increase in depth fell short of significance, most likely because of low power. Because no day 14 peak-response samples were available, repertoires were characterized only after the peak T cell response. Nearly half of unique spike-specific TCRs reportedly recognized epitopes outside regions mutated in the B.1.351 and B.1.1.7 variants. The whole spike protein was spanned by vaccine-associated CD4 TCRs, and dominant responses were seen in regions 160-218 and 743-854. Participants were mostly white British, with more females than males. The authors suggested clonal diversity may have been underestimated. Conclusions about previously exposed vaccinees are limited because only six or seven AZD1222 recipients were SARS-CoV-2 seropositive at baseline.

Material: peripheral blood, obtained on day 0 of AZD1222 vaccination. The receptor's source is an adult in good health.

The DNA reads TGTGCCAGCAGCCCCACTATTCCACCTTGGGCCTTCTCCTACGAGCAGTACTTC. Its product reads: CASSPTIPPWAFSYEQYF. The chain uses TRBV3-1 (or the pseudogene TRBV3-2) and TRBJ2-7; the D gene cannot be resolved reliably. V loses 4 bases, J loses 0 bases, and the germline ends lie 22 bases apart. From a lookup of the germline V gene (reference sequence), CDR1 and CDR2 are LGHDT and YNNKEL. The CDR3 starts with the cysteine, ends with the phenylalanine, and has 18 residues. The entry retains the CDR3 DNA only, 54 bases that are in frame from base 1.